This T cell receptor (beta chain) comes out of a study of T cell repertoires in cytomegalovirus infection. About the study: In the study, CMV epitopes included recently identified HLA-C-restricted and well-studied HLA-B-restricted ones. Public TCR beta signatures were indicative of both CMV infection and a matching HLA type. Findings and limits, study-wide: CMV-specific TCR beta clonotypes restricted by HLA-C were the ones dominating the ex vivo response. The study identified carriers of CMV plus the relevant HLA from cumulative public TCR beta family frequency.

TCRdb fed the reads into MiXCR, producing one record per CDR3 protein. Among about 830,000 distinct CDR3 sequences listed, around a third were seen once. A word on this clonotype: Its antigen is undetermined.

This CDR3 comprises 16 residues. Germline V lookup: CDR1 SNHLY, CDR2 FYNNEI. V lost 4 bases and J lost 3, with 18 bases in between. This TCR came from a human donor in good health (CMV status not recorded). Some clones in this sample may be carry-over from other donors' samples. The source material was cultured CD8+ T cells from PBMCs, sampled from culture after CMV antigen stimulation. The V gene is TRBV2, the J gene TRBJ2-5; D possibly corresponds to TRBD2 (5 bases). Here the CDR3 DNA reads TGTGCCAGCAGTGTACCCCGGACTCTTCCTGAAGAGACCCAGTACTTC. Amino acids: CASSVPRTLPEETQYF.